The TCR beta chain under discussion was sequenced for a study of blood T cell repertoires in COVID-19. For the study at large: Acute and convalescent COVID-19 samples came from the United States, Italy and Spain. The analysed material was cDNA or gDNA that came from T cells, B-cell-depleted T cells, or PBMCs.

This clone was picked up one time. Source study methods: Nucleated cell counts were estimated from reference gene primer amplification. Sequencing was performed with immunoSEQ multiplex PCR; in TCRdb, only in-frame clones are kept and a portion is missing. For V, J and clone size, that table is used; D and trimming come from the DNA. The sample consists of roughly 250,000 clones, 70% to 85% of them appearing once. In germline, CDR1 is LNHDA, CDR2 SQIVND (reference sequence). Trimming shortened V by 5 bases and J by 7 bases, and 18 bases separated the two germline ends. The CDR3 runs to 15 residues. The sequence was obtained from a woman older than 75 with acute or convalescent COVID-19. The sample comprised peripheral blood. The V gene is TRBV19, the J gene TRBJ1-5; TRBD1 is a possible D gene (5 bases). The CDR3, as DNA: TGTGCCAGTAGTTCCCCACGGCGGGGCTTGCAGCCCCAGCATTTT. Amino acids: CASSSPRRGLQPQHF.